This T cell receptor (beta chain) is from a study of graft-versus-host responses after intestinal transplantation. On the study more broadly: Grafts that recipients had were multivisceral, liver-intestinal, or isolated intestinal transplants. Tacrolimus and steroids were given for two to four years to all recipients after anti-thymocyte globulin induction. Study-wide results and caveats: GvH clones appeared in recipient marrow, some first in ileum or blood. Circulating GvH clone levels at their peak were associated with HvG declines (early post-transplant).

Clones were sequenced by immunoSEQ multiplex PCR, and TCRdb holds only the in-frame ones, with some missing. The table includes roughly 99,000 clones, 85% to 95% detected once. Of note for this clone: Its matching antigen is unknown.

The receptor's source is a human donor who was the organ donor for an intestinal transplant. Sequencing was performed on unstimulated CD8+ T cells sorted from spleen or lymph node cells, taken before transplant.

The CDR3 here is CASSWSQGGYEQYF. CDR3 coding DNA: TGTGCCAGCAGTTGGTCACAGGGGGGGTACGAGCAGTACTTC. The gene calls are TRBV6-6 and TRBJ2-7; the D gene is possibly TRBD1 (8 bases). The CDR3 loop spans 14 amino acids. CDR1 MNHNY and CDR2 SVGAGI come from the germline V gene (reference sequence). The V gene lost 4 bases and the J gene lost 4 bases, with 14 bases spanning the gap.